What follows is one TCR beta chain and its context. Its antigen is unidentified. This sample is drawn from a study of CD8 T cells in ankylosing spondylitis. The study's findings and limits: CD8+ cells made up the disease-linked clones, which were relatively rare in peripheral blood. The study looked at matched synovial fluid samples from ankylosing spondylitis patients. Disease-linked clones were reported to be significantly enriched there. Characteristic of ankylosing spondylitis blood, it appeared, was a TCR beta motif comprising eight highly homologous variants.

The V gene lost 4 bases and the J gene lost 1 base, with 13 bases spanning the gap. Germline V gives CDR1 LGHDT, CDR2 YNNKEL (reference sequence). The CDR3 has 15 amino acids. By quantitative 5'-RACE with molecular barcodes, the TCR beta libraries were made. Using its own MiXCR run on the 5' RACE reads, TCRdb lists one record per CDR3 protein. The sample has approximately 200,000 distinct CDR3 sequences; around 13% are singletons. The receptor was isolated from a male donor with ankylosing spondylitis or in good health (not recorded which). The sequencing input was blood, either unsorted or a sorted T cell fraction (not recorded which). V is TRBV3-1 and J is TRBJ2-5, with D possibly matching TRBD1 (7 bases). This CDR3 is CASSPRGTAQETQYF. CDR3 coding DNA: TGTGCCAGCAGCCCGCGCGGGACAGCCCAAGAGACCCAGTACTTC.